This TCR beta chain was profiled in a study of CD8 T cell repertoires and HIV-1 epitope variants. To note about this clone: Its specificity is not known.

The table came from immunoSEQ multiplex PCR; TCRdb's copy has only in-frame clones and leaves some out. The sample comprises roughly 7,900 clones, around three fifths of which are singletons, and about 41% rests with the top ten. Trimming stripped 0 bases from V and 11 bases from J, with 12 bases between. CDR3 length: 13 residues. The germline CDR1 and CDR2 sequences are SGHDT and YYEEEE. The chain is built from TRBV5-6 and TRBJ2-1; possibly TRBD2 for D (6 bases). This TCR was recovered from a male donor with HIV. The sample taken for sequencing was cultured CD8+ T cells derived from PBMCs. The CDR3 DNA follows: TGTGCCAGCAGCTTGGAGGTGGCGGGGCAGCAGTTCTTC. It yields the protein CASSLEVAGQQFF. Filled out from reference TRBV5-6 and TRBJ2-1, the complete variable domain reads DAGVTQSPTHLIKTRGQQVTLRCSPKSGHDTVSWYQQALGQGPQFIFQYYEEEERQRGNFPDRFSGHQFPNYSSELNVNALLLGDSALYLCASSLEVAGQQFFGPGTRLTVL.